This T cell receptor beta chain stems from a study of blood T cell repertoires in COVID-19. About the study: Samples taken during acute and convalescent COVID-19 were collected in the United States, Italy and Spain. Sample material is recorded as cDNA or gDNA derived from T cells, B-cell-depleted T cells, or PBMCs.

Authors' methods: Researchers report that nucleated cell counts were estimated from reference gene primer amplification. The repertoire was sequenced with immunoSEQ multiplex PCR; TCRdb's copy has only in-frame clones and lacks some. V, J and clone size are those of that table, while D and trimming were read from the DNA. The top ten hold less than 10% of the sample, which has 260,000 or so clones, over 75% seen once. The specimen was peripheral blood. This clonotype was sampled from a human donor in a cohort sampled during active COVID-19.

In DNA form, the CDR3 reads TGCGCCAGCAGCGCCGGACTAGCGGGAGTCGGGGCAGATACGCAGTATTTT. Its protein product is CASSAGLAGVGADTQYF. This chain connects TRBV5-1 to TRBJ2-3; 13 bases agree with TRBD2. The V gene end was trimmed by 4 bases and the J gene end by 4 bases; junction bases not matched to a gene: 9. The CDR3 is made up of 17 amino acids. Germline assignment: CDR1 SGHRS and CDR2 YFSETQ.